This entry is about one T cell receptor (beta chain). Its antigen is not yet known. Base qualities are missing; no much larger clone stands one base away. The data derive from a study of cytomegalovirus exposure and HLA in healthy donors (dated by TCRdb to between 2016 and 2019). About the study as a whole: In an earlier analysis of approximately 500 of the donors, around 290 Gb of sequence data and some 120 million unique TCR beta sequences from approximately 180 million T cells were reported. The study combined high-throughput TCR immunosequencing, statistical association of individual TCRs with disease status, and machine learning to predict cytomegalovirus infection status. The later analysis used no new phenotypic data to find candidate immune exposures, relying instead on TCR beta sequences and their occurrence across donors. Several DR-DQ haplotypes were handled as single units for association and clustering, since linkage in the cohort was strong. All discovery cohort repertoires had been generated on a single sequencing platform. Both class I and class II loci were covered by HLA typing, at four-digit resolution. Among some 400 genotyped donors of the cohort, an average of approximately 250,000 unique TCR beta nucleotide sequences were sequenced per donor, roughly 18% of them non-productive. Donor age, sex, ethnicity and CMV serostatus were compiled together with the repertoire data. Genome-wide SNP genotypes for about 60% of the roughly 670 donors were used in a later genetic analysis, which treated that subset as a discovery cohort. To study patterns of TCR occurrence, a later analysis re-analyzed previously published TCR beta repertoires from 500 to 850 donors and added high-resolution HLA genotyping. The number of donors typed differed by locus, with 629-630 for A, B, C, DRB1 and DQB1, roughly 520 for DQA1, nearly 610 for DPA1, and under 490 for DPB1. The study profiled the T cell repertoires of more than 500 subjects by immunosequencing and related them to cytomegalovirus serostatus. The study was designed to test whether signatures of past pathogen exposure could be identified by cataloging public T cell receptors. In an earlier analysis of roughly 540 of the donors, high-throughput TCR beta sequencing was used to judge whether each TCR beta V gene segment behaved as functional or pseudogenic. In addition to the first cohort of 666 subjects, a separate validation cohort of 120 different subjects was used. An early release that covered fewer than 800 HLA-typed donors contained about 290 gigabases of sequencing data and about 93 million unique TCR sequences. Of the approximately 400 genotyped donors, 65% to 90% fell in the genetic ancestry cluster associated with self-reported Caucasian donors.

Overall results and qualifications from the work: According to a later analysis, most CMV-associated TCR beta chains appeared to be HLA-restricted, and the HLA associations seemed to be driven largely by CMV exposure. A further reported finding was that TCR beta sequences accurately predicted the HLA-A and HLA-B alleles for most subjects in the first cohort. This cohort had only TCR beta chains sequenced, and the lack of alpha or paired-chain data limited which features could be detected. In both the original and validation cohorts, the classifier was reported to diagnose cytomegalovirus status with high specificity and sensitivity. The presence/absence analyses assumed that sequencing depth was roughly uniform across donors, and that assumption may not be true. At a false discovery rate of 0.05, a later analysis linked 16,000 or so TCR beta sequences to specific HLA alleles. The study listed 164 TCR beta chains as associated with cytomegalovirus. While some public TCRs were present in many individuals, most TCR sequences turned up only very rarely across donors. In an earlier analysis of fewer than 750 of the donors, most TCR beta V segments were observed in productive rearrangements about 87% or about 30% of the time, broadly matching IMGT annotations. Linkage disequilibrium might explain the correlated functional status among segregating V segments, but an unknown experimental factor could not be ruled out. A later analysis reported that several top co-occurrence clusters appeared linked to parvovirus B19, influenza, CMV and Epstein-Barr virus. CMV serostatus was the only immune exposure information available for the cohort. Because counts were too low, about 18 rarely observed V segments, including chromosome 9 orphons, were excluded from the earlier analysis of 500 to 700 of the donors. In a later analysis, the rate of TCR association differed among HLA loci, with DRB1 alleles having the most associated TCRs and HLA-C alleles having the fewest. V-gene and J-gene trimming of TCR beta chains was associated with a missense DCLRE1C variant in a later genetic analysis, and the association was replicated in an independent cohort. The authors suggested that the approach could potentially be generalized to other disease states and immunological phenotypes. In vitro tests confirmed that three of the cytomegalovirus-associated TCR beta chains recognize cytomegalovirus antigens. When HLA alleles, especially DR and DQ, strongly co-occurred, TCR associations were difficult to assign to individual alleles. In a later genetic analysis, fewer N-insertions in productive TCRs were reported among donors in an Asian-associated ancestry cluster than the roughly 640-donor mean. A group of highly shared sequence variants was considered likely to be a technical artifact of the sequencing pipeline. In a later analysis, HLA-associated TCR beta chains were found to be more clonally expanded and to have lower generation probabilities than equally common non-associated chains. Some IMGT-functional V segments, including TRBV6-2 and TRBV6-3, could not be told apart with the 87-base-pair reads, so those segments were excluded. Because HLA typing was missing for some donors at each locus, association tests included only the typed subset.

From the germline V gene (reference sequence), CDR1 is MNHNY and CDR2 is SVGAGI. V lost 3 bases and J lost 0 bases; the stretch between them is 8 bases long. The CDR3 holds 14 amino acids from the cysteine to the phenylalanine. Just the 42-base CDR3 DNA is kept, in frame starting at base 1. Receptors were amplified or captured by the immunoSEQ multiplex PCR assay. For the multiplex PCR, a mixture combining 60 forward primers for TCR Vbeta segments and 13 reverse primers for TCR Jbeta segments was used. The CDR3 region of rearranged TCR beta genes was amplified from genomic DNA by a multiplex PCR assay. On the Illumina HiSeq System, the amplified TCR beta libraries were sequenced as 87-base-pair reads. Per the authors' processing: In a later analysis, tens of millions of unique TCR beta chains were counted across the 650 to 700 repertoires, and approximately 11 million of these chains were shared by at least two donors. Raw reads were error-corrected and collapsed into unique sequences by a nearest-neighbor algorithm in which closely related sequences were merged to remove PCR and sequencing errors. V, D and J gene segments were assigned by aligning CDR3 sequences to IMGT reference sequences. Each retained sequence needed at least a six-nucleotide match to both a V gene segment and a J gene segment. Rearrangements were called productive when the CDR3 lacked stop codons and stayed in frame with V and J; all others were non-productive. CDR3 was defined by IMGT convention, running from the second conserved V-encoded cysteine to the conserved J-encoded phenylalanine. The earlier analysis of fewer than 750 of the donors excluded sequences that lacked an unambiguous match to a single V gene segment. An earlier analysis of roughly 590 of the donors called V segments functional above 56.7% productive rearrangements and segregating when the between-donor standard deviation exceeded 5%. A statistical classification framework was built for diagnosing cytomegalovirus status from the catalog of TCR beta chain sequences. In a later analysis, TCR nucleotide sequences were compared against IMGT/GENE-DB human TR gene sequences so that V and J genes could be assigned. In a later analysis, CDR3 sequences and most-parsimonious VDJ recombination scenarios were assigned using the TCRdist pipeline. In a later analysis, each TCR beta chain was defined by its CDR3 amino acid sequence together with its V-gene family, and reads lacking a unique V-gene family were excluded. To address suspected cross-contamination and a sequencing artifact, a later analysis removed around 590 highly shared, low-generation-probability nucleotide sequences. In a later analysis, a clonal expansion index was calculated for each public chain from normalized within-repertoire ranks of inferred template counts. In a later analysis, generation probabilities were computed using a VDJ recombination model fitted to out-of-frame rearrangements, and the results were checked against IGoR. In a later analysis, TCR-TCR, TCR-HLA and TCR-CMV co-occurrence was scored with hypergeometric tests, and a repertoire-size bias correction was applied to TCR pairs. A later analysis estimated false discovery rates by permuting HLA or CMV assignments 20 times. In a later analysis, co-occurring TCRs were grouped using DBSCAN, and TCRdist sequence similarity was added for clustering within HLA-allele-positive subsets. For co-occurrence clustering, repertoires with fewer than 30,000 or more than 120,000 public chains were excluded, along with roughly 5 repertoires with anomalous nucleotide sharing. The clones in this table, taken by TCRdb from immuneACCESS, are in-frame only. Not every clone is retained; where verified, under half of the shortfall comes from an unresolved V gene, and the cause of the rest is unknown. The V and J calls and the clone size are those of that table, but D and trimming were determined from the DNA. This sample gives some 150,000 clones in total; about 64% of them show up just once. The leading ten clones occupy 5.5% to 9% of the sample.

The cohort was made up of roughly 670 healthy bone marrow donors. Cohort members were all nominally healthy when sampled, although unrecorded immune exposures were likely present. The donor was CMV seropositive and belonged to the group of around 300 seropositive cohort members. Each donor provided a peripheral blood sample, and peripheral blood mononuclear cells were used for TCR beta sequencing. Genomic DNA was extracted from the blood cell samples with the Qiagen DNeasy Blood Extraction Kit. The V gene is TRBV6-6 and the J gene is TRBJ1-1, with no D gene named confidently. This clonotype originated in a woman in her sixties or seventies in good health and CMV-seropositive. Sequenced: PBMCs. Read as DNA, the sequence is TGTGCCAGCAGTTATGAGCCCTTGAACACTGAAGCTTTCTTT. Its coded protein is CASSYEPLNTEAFF.